The 2 T cell receptor beta chains presented below share a single source sample, sequenced in a study of shared clonotypes between healthy human individuals. Naive CD8 cells lacked CD45RO, underwent positive selection for CCR7 and left out terminally differentiated effector memory CD45RA+ cells. Sequenced by immunoSEQ multiplex PCR; TCRdb stores in-frame clones only, minus some. The sample lists roughly 2,000,000 clones; 80% to 95% were seen once. Sequencing used naive CD8+ T cells from PBMCs. These receptors were obtained from a man aged 18 to 30 in good health. Some clones in this sample may be carry-over from other donors' samples.

This rearrangement joins TRBV5-4 to TRBJ2-7, with 7 bases identical to TRBD2. V shed 3 bases, J shed 2 bases, and the junction held 14 bases outside the gene matches. CDR3 size: 17 residues. Germline loops: CDR1 SGHNT, CDR2 YYREEE (reference sequence). Written as DNA, the CDR3 is TGTGCCAGCAGCTCCGACGGCGGGGGAGGGACGGCCTACGAGCAGTACTTC. Its protein product is CASSSDGGGGTAYEQYF.

With respect to this clone: Other DNA sequences in this specimen translate into the identical CDR3. The J gene is TRBJ1-1, the V gene TRBV5-1; 7 nucleotides agree with TRBD1. This CDR3 region has 14 residues. Germline CDR1 and CDR2: SGHRS and YFSETQ. Trimming took 0 bases from V and 5 from J; bases not matched to a gene: 4. CDR3 residues: CASSLDRGRTEAFF. CDR3 DNA: TGCGCCAGCAGCTTGGACAGGGGAAGGACTGAAGCTTTCTTT.